These T cell receptor beta chains were read from a single sample in a study of sequential checkpoint blockade in melanoma. The table came from immunoSEQ multiplex PCR; TCRdb's copy has only in-frame clones and leaves some out. The table records roughly 15,000 clones, 70% to 80% of them present only once. The sample was CD8+ T cells sorted from blood (inferred from file names), taken from a patient given nivolumab and ipilimumab in sequence. The receptors originated from a human donor with melanoma. Both conserved end residues are part of each CDR3. D genes are given only for firm matches. Clone size is shown for a subset of rows, as once, few, many or a class of expanded clone.

v_gene: TRBV9; d_gene: TRBD1; j_gene: TRBJ2-1; abundance: few; CDR3nt: TGTGCCAGCACGAAACAGGGGAAGTCTTACAATGAGCAGTTCTTC; CDR3aa: CASTKQGKSYNEQFF
v_gene: TRBV27; d_gene: .; j_gene: TRBJ2-7; abundance: .; CDR3nt: TGTGCCAGCAGTTCCACCTACGAGCAGTACTTC; CDR3aa: CASSSTYEQYF
v_gene: TRBV6-1; d_gene: .; j_gene: TRBJ1-2; abundance: few; CDR3nt: TGTGCCAGCAGTGAAGCGGTTTGGGGGCCCTATGGCTACACCTTC; CDR3aa: CASSEAVWGPYGYTF
v_gene: TRBV7-6; d_gene: TRBD1; j_gene: TRBJ1-2; abundance: .; CDR3nt: TGTGCCAGCAGCCCGCCCGGGACAGGGTTTGATGGCTACACCTTC; CDR3aa: CASSPPGTGFDGYTF
v_gene: TRBV5-3; d_gene: TRBD2; j_gene: TRBJ2-1; abundance: .; CDR3nt: TGTGCCAGAAGCTCCCCTCGACTAGCGGGTGAGCAGTTCTTC; CDR3aa: CARSSPRLAGEQFF
v_gene: TRBV4-1; d_gene: .; j_gene: TRBJ1-5; abundance: .; CDR3nt: TGCGCCAGCAGCCCTGGGGGGACCGGTCAGCCCCAGCATTTT; CDR3aa: CASSPGGTGQPQHF
v_gene: TRBV6-1; d_gene: TRBD1; j_gene: TRBJ2-4; abundance: .; CDR3nt: TGTGCCAGCAGTGAACGACAGGGGTCCGTCAAAAACATTCAGTACTTC; CDR3aa: CASSERQGSVKNIQYF
v_gene: TRBV27; d_gene: .; j_gene: TRBJ1-5; abundance: .; CDR3nt: TGTGCCAGCAGTTTCGGGAGGGGCCAGCCCCAGCATTTT; CDR3aa: CASSFGRGQPQHF
v_gene: TRBV7-2; d_gene: .; j_gene: TRBJ1-5; abundance: .; CDR3nt: TGTGCCAGCAGCTCAGACGGGGAAAGGCAGCCCCAGCATTTT; CDR3aa: CASSSDGERQPQHF
v_gene: TRBV11-2; d_gene: TRBD1; j_gene: TRBJ1-2; abundance: .; CDR3nt: TGTGCCAGCAGCCTCATCCCAGGGGGATCCTACTATGGCTACACCTTC; CDR3aa: CASSLIPGGSYYGYTF
v_gene: TRBV12-5; d_gene: TRBD1; j_gene: TRBJ2-2; abundance: once; CDR3nt: TGTGCTAGTGGTTTGATCCTCCGGGACAGAGTACCCTCGGGCACCGGGGAGCTGTTTTTT; CDR3aa: CASGLILRDRVPSGTGELFF
v_gene: TRBV7-6; d_gene: TRBD2; j_gene: TRBJ2-7; abundance: .; CDR3nt: TGTGCCAGCGGAGGTGGGCTAGCGGGAGGCCTCTCCTACCACGAGCAGTACTTC; CDR3aa: CASGGGLAGGLSYHEQYF
v_gene: TRBV9; d_gene: TRBD2; j_gene: TRBJ2-2; abundance: .; CDR3nt: TGTGCCGGCAGCGTCCCCCGGGGGGTTTCTAGAGAGGAGCTGTTTTTT; CDR3aa: CAGSVPRGVSREELFF
v_gene: TRBV13; d_gene: TRBD2; j_gene: TRBJ2-1; abundance: .; CDR3nt: TGTGCCAGCAGTCCGGGGGGCTACAATGAGCAGTTCTTC; CDR3aa: CASSPGGYNEQFF
v_gene: TRBV30; d_gene: TRBD2; j_gene: TRBJ2-1; abundance: once; CDR3nt: TGTGCCTGGAGTGCAAAGCGGGGGGCCTATGAGCAGTTCTTC; CDR3aa: CAWSAKRGAYEQFF
v_gene: TRBV27; d_gene: .; j_gene: TRBJ2-7; abundance: .; CDR3nt: TGTGCCAGCAGTTTATCAGGCCAGGAATACGAGCAGTACTTC; CDR3aa: CASSLSGQEYEQYF
v_gene: TRBV6-6; d_gene: TRBD1; j_gene: TRBJ2-1; abundance: .; CDR3nt: TGTGCCAGCACCCTCGGAGGGACAGGGCAGTTCTTC; CDR3aa: CASTLGGTGQFF
v_gene: TRBV9; d_gene: .; j_gene: TRBJ1-6; abundance: .; CDR3nt: TGTGCCAGCAGCGAATACAGGGTACCCAATAATTCACCCCTCCACTTT; CDR3aa: CASSEYRVPNNSPLHF
v_gene: TRBV27; d_gene: TRBD1; j_gene: TRBJ2-1; abundance: .; CDR3nt: TGTGCCAGCGGGGGGACAGGCTCCTACAATGAGCAGTTCTTC; CDR3aa: CASGGTGSYNEQFF
v_gene: TRBV27; d_gene: TRBD1; j_gene: TRBJ2-7; abundance: .; CDR3nt: TGTGCCAGCAGTTTAAACAGGGGAGACGAGCAGTACTTC; CDR3aa: CASSLNRGDEQYF
v_gene: TRBV14; d_gene: TRBD2; j_gene: TRBJ2-7; abundance: few; CDR3nt: TGTGCCAGCAGCCTTAGAGCGGGAGCTCCCGAGCAGTACTTC; CDR3aa: CASSLRAGAPEQYF
v_gene: TRBV2; d_gene: TRBD1; j_gene: TRBJ1-1; abundance: few; CDR3nt: TGTGCCAGCAGGGACTTAGACAGGGGGAGGGACACTGAAGCTTTCTTT; CDR3aa: CASRDLDRGRDTEAFF
v_gene: TRBV13; d_gene: .; j_gene: TRBJ2-3; abundance: .; CDR3nt: TGTGCCAGCAGCTTAGGGGGGGGGCCGGATACGCAGTATTTT; CDR3aa: CASSLGGGPDTQYF
v_gene: TRBV9; d_gene: .; j_gene: TRBJ1-2; abundance: .; CDR3nt: TGTGCCAGCTCACCAGGGAACTATGGCTACACCTTC; CDR3aa: CASSPGNYGYTF
v_gene: TRBV9; d_gene: .; j_gene: TRBJ1-4; abundance: .; CDR3nt: TGTGCCAGCAGCGTAGGGCGGACTAATGAAAAACTGTTTTTT; CDR3aa: CASSVGRTNEKLFF
v_gene: TRBV11-3; d_gene: .; j_gene: TRBJ2-1; abundance: .; CDR3nt: TGTGCCAGCAGCCTACTAGCCCGAAAATCCTACAATGAGCAGTTCTTC; CDR3aa: CASSLLARKSYNEQFF
v_gene: TRBV7-2; d_gene: TRBD2; j_gene: TRBJ2-3; abundance: few; CDR3nt: TGTGCCAGCAGCATACTAGCGGGGGTCTCAGATACGCAGTATTTT; CDR3aa: CASSILAGVSDTQYF
v_gene: TRBV21-1; d_gene: .; j_gene: TRBJ2-7; abundance: .; CDR3nt: TGTGCCAGCAGCAAAGGGGTAGAGGGGGCGGACGAGCAGTACTTC; CDR3aa: CASSKGVEGADEQYF
v_gene: TRBV7-9; d_gene: TRBD1; j_gene: TRBJ2-1; abundance: large; CDR3nt: TGTGCCAGCAGCCCTCGGACCAGGGGGAACAATGAGCAGTTCTTC; CDR3aa: CASSPRTRGNNEQFF
v_gene: TRBV7-9; d_gene: .; j_gene: TRBJ2-7; abundance: .; CDR3nt: TGTGCCAGCAGCTTGTCGACAGGCTACGAGCAGTACTTC; CDR3aa: CASSLSTGYEQYF
v_gene: TRBV6-4; d_gene: .; j_gene: TRBJ2-3; abundance: few; CDR3nt: TGTGCCAGCAGTGAAACAGGCGGACCAGATACGCAGTATTTT; CDR3aa: CASSETGGPDTQYF
v_gene: TRBV7-9; d_gene: TRBD1; j_gene: TRBJ1-2; abundance: .; CDR3nt: TGTGCCAGCAGCTTCGTACAGGGGGCGACCGGCTACACCTTC; CDR3aa: CASSFVQGATGYTF
v_gene: TRBV7-9; d_gene: TRBD1; j_gene: TRBJ2-7; abundance: few; CDR3nt: TGTGCCAGCAGCTTCGGGACAGGGGGCACTTACGAGCAGTACTTC; CDR3aa: CASSFGTGGTYEQYF
v_gene: TRBV18; d_gene: .; j_gene: TRBJ1-2; abundance: medium-sized; CDR3nt: TGTGCCAGCTCACCACCGGGCTCAGGTCTAATGAACTATGGCTACACCTTC; CDR3aa: CASSPPGSGLMNYGYTF
v_gene: TRBV13; d_gene: .; j_gene: TRBJ2-2; abundance: .; CDR3nt: TGTGCCAGCAGCTTAGGAGGAGATAGCGGGGAGCTGTTTTTT; CDR3aa: CASSLGGDSGELFF
v_gene: TRBV29-1; d_gene: TRBD1; j_gene: TRBJ2-5; abundance: .; CDR3nt: TGCAGCGGTACGGACAGGGGCCAACAAGAGACCCAGTACTTC; CDR3aa: CSGTDRGQQETQYF
v_gene: TRBV6-1; d_gene: TRBD1; j_gene: TRBJ1-4; abundance: .; CDR3nt: TGTGCCAGCAGTCACGGGACAGGGACCGGAGAAAAACTGTTTTTT; CDR3aa: CASSHGTGTGEKLFF
v_gene: TRBV27; d_gene: .; j_gene: TRBJ1-6; abundance: .; CDR3nt: TGTGCCAGCAGCAGGGTATTTAATTCACCCCTCCACTTT; CDR3aa: CASSRVFNSPLHF